These 31 T cell receptor beta chains came from one sample sequenced in a study of tumor T cells in aggressive B-cell lymphoma. Generated by immunoSEQ multiplex PCR, the TCRdb table keeps only in-frame clones and is missing some. In the table there are thousands of clones, approximately 90% of which are singletons. The sequencing input was tumor tissue. These TCRs come from an adult with diffuse large B cell lymphoma.

The chain joins TRBV4-1 to TRBJ2-3; possibly TRBD2 for D (5 bases). The V end lost 4 bases, the J end lost 4 bases, and 12 bases lay between the germline ends. This CDR3 contains 14 residues. The germline CDR1 and CDR2 sequences are MGHRA and YSYEKL. In DNA form, the CDR3 reads TGCGCCAGCAGCCTGATGCGGGCGGCAGATACGCAGTATTTT. It encodes CASSLMRAADTQYF.

The CDR3 spells CASSLSPVGAHYGYTF. The CDR3 region has the DNA TGTGCCAGCAGTTTATCGCCGGTGGGGGCCCACTATGGCTACACCTTC. The chain uses TRBV27 and TRBJ1-2, with D possibly matching TRBD1 (6 bases). CDR3 length equals 16 residues. The V gene's germline CDR1 is MNHEY and CDR2 SMNVEV (reference sequence). The V and J ends lost 0 bases and 3 bases respectively, with 14 bases between them.

This chain links TRBV6-5 with TRBJ1-3; maybe TRBD1 (5 bases). The V gene lost 4 bases and the J gene lost 0 bases, with 10 bases spanning the gap. The CDR3 is 15 amino acids. Germline-derived CDR1 and CDR2 are MNHEY and SVGAGI. CDR3 coding DNA: TGTGCCAGCAGTTCCGGTAGGGGCTCTGGAAACACCATATATTTT. Residues: CASSSGRGSGNTIYF.

The CDR3 coding sequence is TGTGCCAGCAGCCGTCAGTCAGACACTGAAGCTTTCTTT. Protein product: CASSRQSDTEAFF. This chain uses TRBV7-6 with TRBJ1-1, with no clear D. Germline-derived CDR1 and CDR2 are SGHVS and FNYEAQ. V was pared by 5 bases and J by 3 bases, with 10 bases between. The CDR3 is 13 residues long.

The J gene is TRBJ2-5, the V gene TRBV7-9; 7 positions match TRBD1. The DNA end is more similar to TRBJ2-7, so the J call may be wrong. This CDR3 has 15 residues. CDR1 and CDR2 from the germline V gene are SEHNR and FQNEAQ (reference sequence). The CDR3 spells CASSHGTALSYEQYF. The CDR3 bases are TGTGCCAGCAGCCATGGGACAGCCCTTTCCTACGAGCAGTACTTC.

The CDR3 loop reads CASRLPATNEKLFF. In nucleotides, the CDR3 is TGTGCCAGTAGACTACCCGCAACTAATGAAAAACTGTTTTTT. This chain uses TRBV19 with TRBJ1-4; D call uncertain. V was clipped by 6 bases and J by 0 bases, with 8 bases between them. Germline V lookup: CDR1 LNHDA, CDR2 SQIVND (reference sequence). The CDR3 has 14 amino acids.

The J gene is TRBJ2-7, the V gene TRBV5-5; D is undetermined. The V gene lost 0 bases and the J gene lost 7 bases, with 11 bases spanning the gap. The CDR3 is 13 residues long. Germline CDR1 reads SGHKS; CDR2 reads YYEKEE (reference sequence). In nucleotides, the CDR3 is TGTGCCAGCAGCTTGGACCCATTACGGGAGCAGTACGTC. Translated: CASSLDPLREQYV.

V usage is TRBV15 and J usage is TRBJ2-1; possibly TRBD2 for D (6 bases). Trimming took off 1 base at V and 9 bases at J, with 10 bases between the two ends. The germline V gene has CDR1 LNHNV and CDR2 YYDKDF (reference sequence). This CDR3 contains 13 residues. The CDR3 DNA reads as TGTGCCACCAGCAGAGGGGCGGGGACTGAGCAGTTCTTC. Translating it yields CATSRGAGTEQFF.

The rearrangement joins TRBV4-3 to TRBJ2-2, with 10 bases that match TRBD1. The V and J ends lost 4 bases and 4 bases, in that order; junction bases with no gene match: 3. The CDR3 extends over 15 amino acids. The germline CDR1 and CDR2 sequences are LGHNA and YSLEER. CDR3 protein: CASSLRQGATGELFF. DNA for the CDR3: TGCGCCAGCAGCCTCCGACAGGGGGCCACCGGGGAGCTGTTTTTT.

V and J are TRBV11-1 and TRBJ1-1; weak D call: TRBD1 (5 bases). V shed 3 bases and J shed 0 bases, with 8 bases lying between them. The CDR3 runs 14 residues. CDR1 and CDR2 (germline): SGHAT, FQDESV (reference sequence). CDR3 in DNA: TGTGCCAGCAGCTTCGCAGGGATGAACACTGAAGCTTTCTTT. Its translation is CASSFAGMNTEAFF.

V and J are TRBV27 and TRBJ1-2; D gene unclear. Germline V gene data show CDR1 as MNHEY and CDR2 as SMNVEV (reference sequence). V was cut by 2 bases and J by 1 base, with 14 bases left in between. The CDR3 is 16 residues long. For the CDR3, the DNA is TGTGCCAGCAGTTTAGTTGCAGACTTAAGTAACTATGGCTACACCTTC. Translating gives CASSLVADLSNYGYTF.

The J gene is TRBJ2-3, the V gene TRBV19; D gene uncertain. CDR1 and CDR2 (germline): LNHDA, SQIVND (reference sequence). Trimming shortened V by 4 bases and J by 9 bases, and 8 bases separated the two germline ends. This CDR3 has 11 residues. The CDR3 sequence: CASSSSATQYF. CDR3 bases: TGTGCCAGTAGTAGTTCTGCGACGCAGTATTTT.

This chain links TRBV11-2 with TRBJ2-5; D is uncertain. The length of the CDR3 is 17 residues. Looked up from germline, CDR1 is SGHAT and CDR2 is FQNNGV. The germline V and J ends were trimmed by 6 bases and 5 bases, with 25 bases remaining between them. CDR3 DNA: TGTGCCAGCAGTGAGGTGTCATGGATCAACGTCGACGAGACCCAGTACTTC. This gives the protein CASSEVSWINVDETQYF. The full variable domain, in which reference TRBV11-2 and TRBJ2-5 provide the parts outside the CDR3, is EAGVAQSPRYKIIEKRQSVAFWCNPISGHATLYWYQQILGQGPKLLIQFQNNGVVDDSQLPKDRFSAERLKGVDSTLKIQPAKLEDSAVYLCASSEVSWINVDETQYFGPGTRLLVL.

The V call is TRBV4-1, the J call TRBJ2-3; 9 positions agree with TRBD1. The CDR3 consists of 12 residues. Per germline, CDR1 MGHRA and CDR2 YSYEKL. Trimming took 4 bases from V and 8 from J; bases not matched to a gene: 1. The CDR3 spells CASSPQGATQYF. The CDR3 DNA sequence: TGCGCCAGCAGCCCACAGGGGGCTACGCAGTATTTT.

Written as DNA, the CDR3 is TGTGCCAGCAGCGTAGTTGGCGATGGTCTTGGGGGGGCTCCTTTCAATCAGCCCCAGCATTTT. It codes for CASSVVGDGLGGAPFNQPQHF. V is TRBV9 and J is TRBJ1-5; a possible D gene is TRBD1 (6 bases). V lost 0 bases and J 3 bases, leaving 28 bases between the germline ends. CDR3 length equals 21 residues. The germline V gene encodes CDR1 SGDLS and CDR2 YYNGEE.

This chain joins TRBV4-2 and TRBJ2-7; tentatively, D is TRBD2 (6 bases). From germline, CDR1 is LGHNA and CDR2 YNFKEQ. The CDR3 sequence is 14 residues long. V dropped 0 bases and J dropped 1 base, with 7 bases sitting between them. In DNA form, the CDR3 reads TGTGCCAGCAGCCAAGAGGAGGGATCCTACGAGCAGTACGTC. The encoded protein is CASSQEEGSYEQYV.

V usage is TRBV2 and J usage is TRBJ2-1; D might be TRBD2 (6 bases). The CDR3 is 15 residues long. Between the trimmed V and J ends, which lost 3 bases and 1 base, there was a span of 10 bases. The germline V gene has CDR1 SNHLY and CDR2 FYNNEI. The CDR3 nucleotides are TGTGCCAGCAGTGACAGACTAGGATCCTACAATGAGCAGTTCTTC. This encodes CASSDRLGSYNEQFF.

V is TRBV21-1 and J is TRBJ2-1; the table's D call, TRBD2, was not checked against the DNA. TRBV21-1 is assigned pseudogene status. The CDR3 runs 17 residues. The CDR3 DNA follows: TGTGCCAGCAGGGGTTTTATAGCTCACCATTCCGACAATGAGCAGTTCTTC. It encodes CASRGFIAHHSDNEQFF.

The chain is built from TRBV12-5 and TRBJ2-1; 8 nucleotides match TRBD1. The CDR3 runs to 15 residues. J gave up 6 bases and V 7 bases, and 11 bases lay outside the gene matches. Germline V gene sequence: CDR1 LGHNT, CDR2 FRNRAP. The CDR3: CASATPRTGPNEQFF. Written as DNA, the CDR3 is TGTGCTAGTGCTACGCCCAGGACAGGGCCCAATGAGCAGTTCTTC.

This clone appeared a single time. V usage is TRBV25-1 and J usage is TRBJ2-2, with 7 bases that match TRBD1. CDR1 MGHDK and CDR2 SYGVNS come from the germline V gene. J was trimmed by 4 bases and V by 7 bases; bases with no gene match: 9. The CDR3 spans 15 residues. The CDR3 DNA sequence: TGTGCCAGCAAACCGGGACAGAGTCGCACCGGGGAGCTGTTTTTT. Protein product: CASKPGQSRTGELFF.

The J gene is TRBJ1-2, the V gene TRBV28, with D possibly TRBD1 on 6 matching bases. CDR1 is MDHEN and CDR2 is SYDVKM in the germline V gene. V lost 4 bases, J lost 3 bases, and 12 bases lay in between. This CDR3 is built from 14 residues. The CDR3 nucleotides are TGTGCCAGCAGTTCGGTAAAGGGGGACTATGGCTACACCTTC. Its translation: CASSSVKGDYGYTF.

Details on this clone: One end of the junction varies from germline; a read error may be responsible. This chain links TRBV7-2 with TRBJ1-3, with D perhaps TRBD1 (5 bases). CDR1 is SGHTA, CDR2 FQGNSA, per germline. The CDR3 runs 16 residues. The CDR3 nucleotides read TGTGCTAGCAGCTCAGGGCTGCTGTACTCTGGAAACACCATATATTTT. It codes for CASSSGLLYSGNTIYF.

The J gene is TRBJ1-5, the V gene TRBV5-1, with a tentative D call TRBD1 (5 bases). The CDR3 contains 14 residues. Germline V gives CDR1 SGHRS, CDR2 YFSETQ. V shed 0 bases and J shed 3 bases, with 7 bases lying between them. CDR3 sequence reads: CASSLGQNNQPQHF. Here the CDR3 DNA reads TGCGCCAGCAGCTTGGGACAGAACAATCAGCCCCAGCATTTT.

The V and J genes are TRBV25-1 and TRBJ2-1; 8 bases map to TRBD2. This CDR3 contains 14 residues. Trimming at V came to 5 bases and at J to 4 bases, leaving 4 bases not matched to a gene. Germline values: CDR1 MGHDK, CDR2 SYGVNS. In nucleotides, the CDR3 is TGTGCCAGCAGTACGACGGGAGGGTACAATGAGCAGTTCTTC. It encodes CASSTTGGYNEQFF.

The V gene is TRBV27, the J gene TRBJ2-1; the match to TRBD2 covers 10 bases. CDR1 is MNHEY and CDR2 is SMNVEV in the germline V gene (reference sequence). The CDR3 spans 15 residues. V lost 2 bases and J lost 8; bases outside the gene matches: 6. CDR3 region: CASSLRPSGGDEQFF. CDR3 DNA: TGTGCCAGCAGTTTAAGGCCTAGCGGGGGTGATGAGCAGTTCTTC.

The chain has TRBV28 and TRBJ2-1; D is unclear. The CDR3 extends over 15 amino acids. The germline V gene encodes CDR1 MDHEN and CDR2 SYDVKM. V shed 2 bases and J shed 7 bases, with 15 bases lying between them. The CDR3 DNA follows: TGTGCCAGCAGTTTAGAGCAAACGCTGCTGAATGAGCAGTTCTTC. Its translation: CASSLEQTLLNEQFF.

The chain combines TRBV4-1 with TRBJ1-3; D remains unclear. V lost 1 base to trimming and J lost 2 bases, with 6 bases between them. CDR1 is MGHRA and CDR2 is YSYEKL in the germline V gene. The CDR3 contains 14 residues. CDR3 protein: CASSQVSAGNTIYF. The CDR3 nucleotides are TGCGCCAGCAGCCAAGTAAGCGCTGGAAACACCATATATTTT.

This rearrangement joins TRBV27 to TRBJ2-1; 13 positions match TRBD2. V was pared by 4 bases and J by 5 bases, with 2 bases of the junction left unmatched. This CDR3 has 15 amino acids. Germline values: CDR1 MNHEY, CDR2 SMNVEV (reference sequence). The CDR3 loop is CASSSGTSGNNEQFF. The CDR3 DNA sequence: TGTGCCAGCAGTTCCGGGACTAGCGGGAACAATGAGCAGTTCTTC.

The J gene is TRBJ1-5, the V gene TRBV28; D gene uncertain. Per germline, CDR1 MDHEN and CDR2 SYDVKM. Trimming cost V 4 bases and J 2 bases, with 12 bases left between them. The CDR3 totals 15 residues. CDR3 protein: CASSWEGAGNQPQHF. The CDR3, as DNA: TGTGCCAGCAGTTGGGAGGGTGCGGGCAATCAGCCCCAGCATTTT. Supplemented by reference TRBV28 and TRBJ1-5, the full variable domain reads DVKVTQSSRYLVKRTGEKVFLECVQDMDHENMFWYRQDPGLGLRLIYFSYDVKMKEKGDIPEGYSVSREKKERFSLILESASTNQTSMYLCASSWEGAGNQPQHFGDGTRLSIL.

Comments on this clone: Mismatch with germline at one junction end may stem from a read error. J is TRBJ1-4 and V is TRBV6-5, with TRBD1 matching over 9 bases. The germline V gene encodes CDR1 MNHEY and CDR2 SVGAGI. The CDR3 extends over 14 amino acids. The CDR3 spells CASSRTGDEEKLFF. In nucleotides, the CDR3 is TGTGCCAGCAGTAGGACAGGGGACGAAGAAAAACTATTTTTT.

CDR3 amino acids: CASSFRVWSGELFF. The CDR3, as DNA: TGTGCCAGCAGTTTTCGGGTATGGTCCGGGGAGCTGTTTTTT. The gene calls are TRBV27 and TRBJ2-2; D not certain. V was cut by 3 bases and J by 6 bases, with 11 bases left in between. The CDR3 spans 14 residues. The germline CDR1 and CDR2 sequences are MNHEY and SMNVEV (reference sequence).